This TCR beta chain was identified in a study of cytomegalovirus exposure and HLA in healthy donors. Study summary: HLA-typed donors contributed 80 million or so unique TCRs, which were held in an early data release.

PCR used 60 Vbeta primers and 13 Jbeta primers. The protocol was immunoSEQ multiplex PCR, while the TCRdb copy is restricted to in-frame clones and leaves out a portion. The repertoire holds about 70,000 clones, with roughly 90% as singletons. V lost 5 bases, J lost 4 bases, and 15 bases lay in between. Looked up from germline, CDR1 is SGHAT and CDR2 is FQNNGV. This CDR3 is built from 15 residues. The chain recombines TRBV11-2 with TRBJ2-1, with D possibly TRBD2 on 6 matching bases. Sequencing used PBMCs. The TCR comes from a woman aged 25 to 39 in good health and CMV-seronegative. The CDR3 coding sequence is TGTGCCAGCAGCCCGGGACTTCTAGGGTACAATGAGCAGTTCTTC. Residues: CASSPGLLGYNEQFF. The entire variable domain, with the rest obtained from reference TRBV11-2 and TRBJ2-1, is as follows: EAGVAQSPRYKIIEKRQSVAFWCNPISGHATLYWYQQILGQGPKLLIQFQNNGVVDDSQLPKDRFSAERLKGVDSTLKIQPAKLEDSAVYLCASSPGLLGYNEQFFGPGTRLTVL.